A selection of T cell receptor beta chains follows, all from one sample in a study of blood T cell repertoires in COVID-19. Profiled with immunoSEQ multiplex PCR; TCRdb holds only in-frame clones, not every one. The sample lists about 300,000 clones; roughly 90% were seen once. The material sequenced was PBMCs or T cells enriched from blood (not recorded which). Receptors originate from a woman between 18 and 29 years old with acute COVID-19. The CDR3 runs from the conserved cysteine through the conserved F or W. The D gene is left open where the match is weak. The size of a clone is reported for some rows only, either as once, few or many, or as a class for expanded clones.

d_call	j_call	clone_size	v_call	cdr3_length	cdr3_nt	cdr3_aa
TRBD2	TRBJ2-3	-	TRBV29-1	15	TGCAGCGTTAAAAGTAGACTAGCGAGCACAGATACGCAGTATTTT	CSVKSRLASTDTQYF
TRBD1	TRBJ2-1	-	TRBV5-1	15	TGCGCCAGCAGCTTGGAGGGACAGGGGTCCGATGAGCAGTTCTTC	CASSLEGQGSDEQFF
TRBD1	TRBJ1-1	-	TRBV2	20	TGTGCCAGCAGTGACGGCGGGACAGGGTACCTTATATCCATGAACACTGAAGCTTTCTTT	CASSDGGTGYLISMNTEAFF
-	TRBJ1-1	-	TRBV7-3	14	TGTGCCAGCAGCTCAATAGTGGGGGCAACATCTGCTTTCTTT	CASSSIVGATSAFF
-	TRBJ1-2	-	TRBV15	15	TGTGCCACCAGCAGTTTATTCGGAGGGGACTATGGCTACACCTTC	CATSSLFGGDYGYTF
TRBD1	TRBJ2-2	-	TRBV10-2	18	TGCGCCAGCAGTGAGGGATGGGACAGGGGGTCCGGCACCGGGGAGCTGTTTTTT	CASSEGWDRGSGTGELFF
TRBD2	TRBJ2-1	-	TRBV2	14	TGTGCCAGCACCCGAGAGCGGGAGGGCAATGAGCAGTTCTTC	CASTREREGNEQFF
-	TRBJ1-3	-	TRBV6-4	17	TGTGCCAGCAGGGTAATGACAGGACCCCTCTCTGGAAACACCATATATTTT	CASRVMTGPLSGNTIYF
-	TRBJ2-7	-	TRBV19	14	TGTGCCAGTAGTACCAGGGGGGATAACTACGAGCAGTACTTC	CASSTRGDNYEQYF
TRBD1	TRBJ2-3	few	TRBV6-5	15	TGTGCCAGCAGTTTCCGGGACAGGGGGCGGGATACGCAGTATTTT	CASSFRDRGRDTQYF
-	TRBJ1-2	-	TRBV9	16	TGTGCCAGCAGCGTTTCCCGGGCGGGGTATGGCTATGGCTACACCTTC	CASSVSRAGYGYGYTF
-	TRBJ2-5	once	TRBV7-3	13	TGTGCCAGCAGCCCTCGGACGGGGGAGACCCAGTACTTC	CASSPRTGETQYF
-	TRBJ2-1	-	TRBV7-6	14	TGTGCCAGCAGCGAGAGACGGGGTTACAATGAGCAGTTCTTC	CASSERRGYNEQFF
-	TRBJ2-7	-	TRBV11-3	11	TGTGCCAGCAGCTCTACTAGCGAGCAGTACTTC	CASSSTSEQYF
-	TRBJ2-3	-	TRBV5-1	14	TGCGCCAGCAGCCTTACTAGCAGCACAGATACGCAGTATTTT	CASSLTSSTDTQYF
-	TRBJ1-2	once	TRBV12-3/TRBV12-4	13	TGTGCCAGCAGTTTACGTACAGCCTATGGCTACACCTTC	CASSLRTAYGYTF
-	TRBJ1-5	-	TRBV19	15	TGTGCCAGTAGTAGGGGGACTTTTAGCAATCAGCCCCAGCATTTT	CASSRGTFSNQPQHF
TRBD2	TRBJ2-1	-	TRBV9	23	TGTGCCAGCAGCTTCCGCCCTGAGGGGGGGAAAATTCGGACTAGCGGGAGTTGGCATGAGCAGTTCTTC	CASSFRPEGGKIRTSGSWHEQFF
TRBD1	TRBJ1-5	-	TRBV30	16	TGTGCCTGGAGTGTTTTTGGACAGGGGGCTCGGCAGCCCCAGCATTTT	CAWSVFGQGARQPQHF
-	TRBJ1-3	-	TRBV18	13	TGTGCCAGCTCAACGACAAAGGAGGACACCATATATTTT	CASSTTKEDTIYF
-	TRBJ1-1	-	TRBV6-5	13	TGTGCCAGCAGTTACCTGGGGAGAACTGAAGCTTTCTTT	CASSYLGRTEAFF
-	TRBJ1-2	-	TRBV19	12	TGTGCCAGTAGTATCGGATACAGTGGCTACACCTTC	CASSIGYSGYTF
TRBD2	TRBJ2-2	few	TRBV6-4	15	TGTGCCAGCAGTGACTCTGCGGGAGCCGGCGGGGAGCTGTTTTTT	CASSDSAGAGGELFF
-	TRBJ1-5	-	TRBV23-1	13	TGCGCCCCCACCGGGGGAGAAGGTCAGCCCCAGCATTTT	CAPTGGEGQPQHF
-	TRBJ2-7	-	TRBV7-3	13	TGTGCCAGCAGCCCCAACGGACTGTACGAGCAGTACTTC	CASSPNGLYEQYF
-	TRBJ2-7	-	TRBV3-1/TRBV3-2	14	TGTGCCAGCAGCCAACGCTCTTTCGCGGGCGAGCAGTACTTC	CASSQRSFAGEQYF
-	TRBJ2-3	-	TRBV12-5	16	TGTGCTAGTGGTTTGGTACTTGTTTACAGCACAGATACGCAGTATTTT	CASGLVLVYSTDTQYF
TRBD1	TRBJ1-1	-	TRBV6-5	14	TGTGCCAGCAGTTACTCCGGGACAGCGTCTGTTCCTTTCTTT	CASSYSGTASVPFF
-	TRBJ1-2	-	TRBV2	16	TGTGCCAGCAGTGAATGGTATGCAGTAAGAGGCTATGGCTACACCTTC	CASSEWYAVRGYGYTF
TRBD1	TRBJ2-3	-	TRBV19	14	TGTGCCAGTAGTACGGACAGGCTCACAGATACGCAGTATTTT	CASSTDRLTDTQYF
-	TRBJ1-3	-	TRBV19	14	TGTGCCAGTAGCGTACCGGGAACTGGAAACACCATATATTTT	CASSVPGTGNTIYF
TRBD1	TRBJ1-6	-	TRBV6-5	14	TGTGCCAGCAGTTACAACAGGGGTAATTCACCCCTCCACTTT	CASSYNRGNSPLHF
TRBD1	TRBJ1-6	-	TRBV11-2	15	TGTGCCAGCAGGCCTACCGGGACAGGGAATTCACCCCTCCACTTT	CASRPTGTGNSPLHF
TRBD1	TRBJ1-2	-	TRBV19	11	TGTGCCAGCTCGACAGGGCATGGCTACACCTTC	CASSTGHGYTF
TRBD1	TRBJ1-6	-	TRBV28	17	TGTGCCAGCACCCCCCAGGGGGAGATAGGAAGTAATTCACCCCTCCACTTT	CASTPQGEIGSNSPLHF
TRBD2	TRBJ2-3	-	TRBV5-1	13	TGCGCCAGCAGCTTAGCGGGAGCAGATACGCAGTATTTT	CASSLAGADTQYF
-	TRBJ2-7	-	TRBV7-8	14	TGTGCCAGCAGCTGGGGGCAGAGAGTCTACGAGCAGTACTTC	CASSWGQRVYEQYF
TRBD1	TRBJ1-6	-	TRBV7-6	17	TGTGCCAGCAGCCCCCAACCAGGGGGAAAAATTAATTCACCCCTCCACTTT	CASSPQPGGKINSPLHF
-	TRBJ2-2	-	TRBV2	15	TGTGCCAGCAGCAATACGGACACCAACACCGGGGAGCTGTTTTTT	CASSNTDTNTGELFF
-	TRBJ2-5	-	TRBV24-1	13	TGTGCCACCAGTGGAGCAACCCAAGAGACCCAGTACTTC	CATSGATQETQYF
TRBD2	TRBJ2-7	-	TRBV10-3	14	TGTGCCATCAGTGGGCTAGCGGGCACCTACGAGCAGTACTTC	CAISGLAGTYEQYF